These T cell receptor beta chains were read from a single sample in a study of OX40 agonist ivuxolimab in advanced cancers. Clones were read by immunoSEQ multiplex PCR, and TCRdb kept only the in-frame ones, dropping some. The data contain 65,000 to 75,000 clones, approximately 90% of them seen just once; the ten biggest clones take up approximately 1.1%. The sample in question was CD4+ or CD8+ T cells sorted from blood, obtained in a trial of the OX40 agonist ivuxolimab. Receptors originate from an adult with an advanced solid tumor such as melanoma, head and neck, liver or kidney cancer. CDR3s leave out the opening cysteine and the closing phenylalanine or tryptophan.

v_gene	len	j_gene	CDR3aa
TRBV6-1	16	TRBJ1-1	ASSATRPGTAQNTEAF
TRBV10-3	11	TRBJ1-2	AISEAGLGSYT
TRBV7-8	13	TRBJ1-2	ASSLVPQGNYGYT
TRBV5-5	12	TRBJ2-5	ASSLTGGQETQY
TRBV6-6	13	TRBJ1-3	ASSYTGSSGNTIY
TRBV7-9	13	TRBJ1-2	ASSLGAARNYGYT
TRBV6-5	13	TRBJ2-2	ASSYTDGNTGELF
TRBV2	11	TRBJ1-1	ASSERWDSEAF
TRBV6-5	14	TRBJ2-7	ASSYSTNRGPAEQY
TRBV19	13	TRBJ1-6	ASSQDREYNSPLH
TRBV5-1	14	TRBJ2-2	ASSTQGQGSTGELF
TRBV18	11	TRBJ2-7	ASSPGKSYEQY
TRBV11-2	14	TRBJ2-7	ASSLEGGIRSYEQY
TRBV5-1	14	TRBJ2-3	ASSSRLAGGTDTQY
TRBV7-2	13	TRBJ2-3	ASSWTSGGRDTQY
TRBV4-1	15	TRBJ2-7	ASSQDRSGLRNYEQY
TRBV10-3	13	TRBJ1-5	AISETGNSNQPQH
TRBV5-6	12	TRBJ2-5	ASSLGGYQETQY
TRBV10-3	12	TRBJ1-2	AISDRETNYGYT
TRBV18	12	TRBJ1-2	ASSPSGDDYGYT
TRBV7-9	12	TRBJ2-3	ASSFPTLPDTQY
TRBV4-1	13	TRBJ1-4	ASSHPGTTNEKLF
TRBV6-5	13	TRBJ1-4	ASSQQGAKGEKLF
TRBV5-5	13	TRBJ1-4	ASSMGDSSNEKLF
TRBV5-1	10	TRBJ2-7	ASSQGQGEQY
TRBV6-6	7	TRBJ2-4	ASGSRVG
TRBV10-3	12	TRBJ2-3	AISRGGPPDTQY
TRBV10-2	14	TRBJ1-3	ASSGTRDLAGNTIY
TRBV6-5	13	TRBJ2-1	ASSYEGSSYNEQF
TRBV2	12	TRBJ1-5	ASSRAYSNQPQH
TRBV5-4	12	TRBJ1-2	ASRPSGLNYGYT
TRBV5-4	14	TRBJ1-1	ASSPGTGGQNTEAF
TRBV10-1	14	TRBJ2-3	ASSGTSGGAGDTQY
TRBV6-6	14	TRBJ1-3	ASLRPGGLGGNTIY
TRBV6-4	15	TRBJ2-6	ASSRDRATSGANVLT
TRBV27	16	TRBJ2-3	ASSPDIGGAGWTDTQY
TRBV7-7	12	TRBJ2-7	ASSPGPGSYEQY
TRBV5-5	12	TRBJ1-1	ASSLFSADTEAF
TRBV7-9	12	TRBJ1-6	ASSLGGDGSPLH
TRBV19	11	TRBJ1-6	ASGDNNNSPLH
TRBV7-9	8	TRBJ1-3	ASSPGQGE
TRBV5-8	13	TRBJ2-3	ASSRGQGGLDTQY
TRBV6-1	10	TRBJ2-5	ASRQLQETQY
TRBV6-5	11	TRBJ1-2	ASSPGSDYGYT
TRBV19	14	TRBJ1-1	ASTMRDSYPLTEAF
TRBV9	15	TRBJ2-2	ASSVGGLAGTTGELF
TRBV2	10	TRBJ1-1	ASRQEYTEAF